The 30 T cell receptor beta chains reported below all come from one sample, sequenced in a study of blood T cell repertoires in COVID-19. Measured with immunoSEQ multiplex PCR; TCRdb has only the in-frame clones, and not every one. The sample has fewer than 350,000 clones; 85% are singletons. Sequenced sample: PBMCs or T cells enriched from blood (not recorded which). These receptors were collected from a woman under 40 who had been exposed to COVID-19.

The chain links TRBV6-2 or TRBV6-3 to TRBJ1-5, with 7 nucleotides matching TRBD1. The trim removed 2 bases at V and 1 base at J, leaving 8 bases unmatched. CDR3 length: 17 amino acids. Germline values: CDR1 MNHEY, CDR2 SVGEGT. CDR3 DNA: TGTGCCAGCAGTTACACAGGGGCAGGGGTGAGCAATCAGCCCCAGCATTTT. Protein sequence: CASSYTGAGVSNQPQHF.

On this clone itself: A read error may account for a junction end that differs from germline. CDR3 protein: CASSVDLYSNQPQHF. CDR3 nucleotide sequence: TGTGCCAGTAGTGTAGACTTATATAGCAATCAGCCCCAGCATTTT. V usage is TRBV19 and J usage is TRBJ1-5; D is ambiguous. The CDR3 totals 15 residues. Germline CDR1 LNHDA, CDR2 SQIVND (reference sequence).

The J gene is TRBJ2-2, the V gene TRBV7-3, with 11 bases aligning to TRBD1. V gave up 5 bases and J gave up 1 base; unmatched junction bases: 3. The V gene's germline CDR1 is SGHTA and CDR2 FQGTGA. The CDR3 is 16 residues long. In DNA form, the CDR3 reads TGTGCCAGCAGCCTTGGGACAGGGGGGAACACCGGGGAGCTGTTTTTT. This sequence encodes CASSLGTGGNTGELFF.

The chain carries TRBV4-1 and TRBJ2-7; TRBD1 might be the D (6 bases). Germline lookup yields CDR1 MGHRA and CDR2 YSYEKL. With 1 base removed from V and 0 bases from J, the gap between germline ends came to 7 bases. This CDR3 spans 14 amino acids. The DNA for the CDR3 is TGCGCCAGCAGCCAAGGGACAGACTCCTACGAGCAGTACTTC. It encodes CASSQGTDSYEQYF.

This chain's CDR3 is CASSYRLDTTYEQFF. CDR3 in DNA: TGTGCCAGCAGTTACAGGCTAGATACTACGTATGAGCAGTTCTTC. This chain joins TRBV6-2 or TRBV6-3 and TRBJ2-1; no definite D call. CDR1 is MNHEY and CDR2 is SVGEGT in the germline V gene. The CDR3 extends over 15 amino acids. The V end was cut by 2 bases, the J end by 8 bases, with 16 bases between.

The CDR3 reads CASSSISGRANYEQYF. The CDR3 coding sequence is TGTGCCAGCAGTTCAATTAGCGGGAGGGCGAACTACGAGCAGTACTTC. V usage is TRBV6-5 and J usage is TRBJ2-7; 11 bases match TRBD2. This CDR3 region has 16 residues. Germline V gene lookup returns CDR1 MNHEY and CDR2 SVGAGI. V was pared by 4 bases and J by 3 bases, with 8 bases of the junction left unmatched.

The chain is built from TRBV30 and TRBJ2-7, with 9 bases matching TRBD1. CDR1 is GTSNPN and CDR2 is SVGIG in the germline V gene (reference sequence). Unmatched junction bases numbered 7, after V lost 4 bases and J lost 6 bases. This CDR3 is built from 13 residues. The CDR3, as DNA: TGTGCCTGGAATCGGGACAGGGTGGGCGAGCAGTACTTC. This codes for CAWNRDRVGEQYF. Based on the CDR3 plus reference TRBV30 and TRBJ2-7, the full variable domain is SQTIHQWPATLVQPVGSPLSLECTVEGTSNPNLYWYRQAAGRGLQLLFYSVGIGQISSEVPQNLSASRPQDRQFILSSKKLLLSDSGFYLCAWNRDRVGEQYFGPGTRLTVT.

The chain has TRBV3-1 (or the pseudogene TRBV3-2) and TRBJ1-6; D possibly corresponds to TRBD1 (5 bases). Deletions cut 0 bases from V and 1 base from J, with 10 bases between. CDR1 and CDR2 (germline): LGHDT, YNNKEL (reference sequence). The CDR3 is 17 residues long. The CDR3 loop reads CASSQEGGASYNSPLHF. The CDR3 coding sequence is TGTGCCAGCAGCCAAGAGGGCGGGGCATCCTATAATTCACCCCTCCACTTT.

The chain carries TRBV19 and TRBJ2-4; 13 bases align to TRBD2. V trimming: 1 base; J trimming: 0 bases; junction bases outside the gene matches: 6. There are 19 residues in the CDR3. Germline-derived CDR1 and CDR2 are LNHDA and SQIVND (reference sequence). Here the CDR3 DNA reads TGTGCCAGTAGTATAGGGACTAGCGGGGGAACTCTAGCCAAAAACATTCAGTACTTC. Translating it yields CASSIGTSGGTLAKNIQYF.

This sequence joins TRBV28 and TRBJ1-1; no reliable D call. The V and J ends lost 6 bases and 1 base respectively, with 6 bases between them. In germline, CDR1 is MDHEN, CDR2 SYDVKM. This CDR3 contains 12 residues. The CDR3 spells CASRFGNTEAFF. The CDR3 region has the DNA TGTGCCAGCAGGTTCGGGAACACTGAAGCTTTCTTT.

This chain joins TRBV14 and TRBJ1-1; a possible D gene is TRBD1 (5 bases). Germline V gene data show CDR1 as SGHDN and CDR2 as FVKESK. Trimming removed 4 bases at V and 3 bases at J, with 18 bases between. The CDR3 is made up of 16 amino acids. CDR3 sequence: CASSPLWGRRDTEAFF. CDR3 DNA sequence: TGTGCCAGCAGCCCATTATGGGGCCGTCGGGACACTGAAGCTTTCTTT.

In its sample, this clone was seen a few times. This chain connects TRBV27 to TRBJ2-3, with a possible D match to TRBD1 (7 bases). V lost 1 base and J lost 3, with 14 bases in between. The germline V gene encodes CDR1 MNHEY and CDR2 SMNVEV (reference sequence). The CDR3 runs 16 residues. The CDR3 coding sequence is TGTGCCAGCAGTTTATGGAGGGGGCGTGAAACAGATACGCAGTATTTT. Its protein is CASSLWRGRETDTQYF.

V and J are TRBV18 and TRBJ2-5; D remains ambiguous. CDR1 and CDR2 (germline): KGHSH, LQKENI. V gave up 3 bases and J gave up 3 bases, with 2 bases separating them. The CDR3 sequence is 11 residues long. The CDR3 loop is CASSPEETQYF. Here the CDR3 DNA reads TGTGCCAGCTCACCCGAAGAGACCCAGTACTTC.

As concerns this clone: This sample includes further DNA sequences coding for the same CDR3. The CDR3: CASSLGQGGQPQHF. CDR3 nucleotides: TGTGCCAGCAGCCTTGGGCAGGGAGGTCAGCCCCAGCATTTT. The chain employs TRBV7-9 and TRBJ1-5; the D gene is possibly TRBD1 (5 bases). Germline V gene lookup returns CDR1 SEHNR and CDR2 FQNEAQ (reference sequence). The germline V and J ends were trimmed by 5 bases and 6 bases, with 14 bases remaining between them. This CDR3 has 14 residues. The complete variable domain, with remaining parts taken from reference TRBV7-9 and TRBJ1-5, reads DTGVSQNPRHKITKRGQNVTFRCDPISEHNRLYWYRQTLGQGPEFLTYFQNEAQLEKSRLLSDRFSAERPKGSFSTLEIQRTEQGDSAMYLCASSLGQGGQPQHFGDGTRLSIL.

Points on this clone: The sample carries other DNA sequences with the same CDR3. This chain connects TRBV9 to TRBJ2-1, with D possibly being TRBD2 (6 bases). Germline lookup yields CDR1 SGDLS and CDR2 YYNGEE. Trimming took off 0 bases at V and 0 bases at J, with 7 bases between the two ends. The CDR3 totals 15 residues. The CDR3 sequence: CASSVGGGSYNEQFF. In nucleotides, the CDR3 is TGTGCCAGCAGCGTAGGGGGAGGCTCCTACAATGAGCAGTTCTTC.

This chain links TRBV3-1 (or the pseudogene TRBV3-2) with TRBJ2-1; D is uncertain. Germline CDR1 reads LGHDT; CDR2 reads YNNKEL (reference sequence). V lost 4 bases to trimming and J lost 6 bases, with 4 bases between them. The CDR3 is 11 residues long. Written as DNA, the CDR3 is TGTGCCAGCAGCCTCATCAATGAGCAGTTCTTC. It specifies CASSLINEQFF.

Points on this clone: In the same sample, other DNA sequences code for this CDR3. The rearrangement links TRBV28 to TRBJ1-2, with 9 bases that match TRBD1. The germline V gene has CDR1 MDHEN and CDR2 SYDVKM. J gave up 5 bases and V 6 bases, and 7 bases lay outside the gene matches. This CDR3 region has 14 residues. In DNA form, the CDR3 reads TGTGCCAGCAGCCTTCCGGGACAGGGATATGGCTACACCTTC. It translates to CASSLPGQGYGYTF.

The rearrangement links TRBV5-4 to TRBJ2-5; 12 bases fit TRBD2. The CDR3 contains 17 residues. V trimming: 2 bases; J trimming: 5 bases; junction bases outside the gene matches: 10. The germline V gene has CDR1 SGHNT and CDR2 YYREEE (reference sequence). CDR3 in amino acids: CASSLGASGGARETQYF. In nucleotides, the CDR3 is TGTGCCAGCAGCTTAGGGGCTAGCGGGGGGGCAAGGGAGACCCAGTACTTC.

The V call is TRBV4-1, the J call TRBJ1-6; tentatively, D is TRBD1 (5 bases). Germline V gene lookup returns CDR1 MGHRA and CDR2 YSYEKL. V lost 6 bases and J lost 9, with 15 bases in between. The CDR3 is made up of 14 amino acids. The CDR3 protein is CASRILDKRSPLHF. The CDR3 nucleotides read TGCGCCAGCAGAATATTGGACAAACGTTCACCCCTCCACTTT.

The rearrangement links TRBV5-6 to TRBJ1-2, with unresolved D. Germline-derived CDR1 and CDR2 are SGHDT and YYEEEE. V was trimmed by 2 bases and J by 8 bases, leaving 7 bases between them. The CDR3 runs to 11 residues. In DNA, the CDR3 is TGTGCCAGCAGCTTCACATCCGGCTACACCTTC. Translating gives CASSFTSGYTF.

The genes are TRBV9 and TRBJ2-1, with 11 positions matching TRBD2. The CDR3 spans 15 residues. V lost 0 bases, J lost 5 bases, and 1 base stayed unmatched. CDR1 is SGDLS, CDR2 YYNGEE, per germline. The CDR3 nucleotides read TGTGCCAGCAGCGTAGCTAGCGGGGGGAACAATGAGCAGTTCTTC. Its translation is CASSVASGGNNEQFF.

V usage is TRBV29-1 and J usage is TRBJ1-5, with 7 positions matching TRBD1. The J segment lost 1 base and the V segment lost 0 bases, leaving 3 bases of the junction unmatched. The V gene's germline CDR1 is SQVTM and CDR2 ANQGSEA. This CDR3 is built from 15 residues. The CDR3 loop reads CSVEDLQGSNQPQHF. CDR3 nucleotides: TGCAGCGTTGAAGATCTACAGGGGAGCAATCAGCCCCAGCATTTT.

This clone was counted many times. The CDR3 DNA follows: TGTGCCAGCAGCGTAGACCCCTCCGGGACAGGGTACGAGCAGTACTTC. This gives the protein CASSVDPSGTGYEQYF. The rearrangement uses TRBV9 and TRBJ2-7, with 9 positions matching TRBD1. With V trimmed by 0 bases and J by 4 bases, 8 bases remained unmatched. CDR3 length: 16 amino acids. Germline V gene sequence: CDR1 SGDLS, CDR2 YYNGEE.

This clone was recorded once. V is TRBV12-3 or TRBV12-4 and J is TRBJ2-3; no clear D. V was clipped by 1 base and J by 4 bases, with 6 bases between them. This CDR3 is built from 13 residues. CDR3 sequence reads: CASSLEEADTQYF. In DNA form, the CDR3 reads TGTGCCAGCAGTTTAGAAGAGGCAGATACGCAGTATTTT.

V and J are TRBV11-2 and TRBJ2-7, with 7 bases that match TRBD1. Germline trimming cut 1 base from V and 5 bases from J; bases unmatched to any gene: 11. CDR1 is SGHAT and CDR2 is FQNNGV in the germline V gene. The CDR3 is 16 amino acids. CDR3 protein: CASSLGLTGFIDEQYF. CDR3 DNA sequence: TGTGCCAGCAGCTTAGGCCTGACAGGGTTCATCGACGAGCAGTACTTC.

The rearrangement joins TRBV11-3 to TRBJ2-2; 8 positions match TRBD2. The CDR3 totals 15 residues. Per the germline V gene, CDR1 is SGHNT and CDR2 is YENEEA. V was pared by 5 bases and J by 1 base, with 3 bases of the junction left unmatched. The CDR3 nucleotides are TGTGCCAGCAGCGTTAGCGGGATGAACACCGGGGAGCTGTTTTTT. The encoded protein is CASSVSGMNTGELFF.

This chain joins TRBV12-3 or TRBV12-4 and TRBJ1-1; weak D call: TRBD1 (5 bases). CDR3 length equals 11 residues. The ends were cut back, 6 bases at V and 7 bases at J, with 9 bases in the middle. CDR3 sequence: CASSRQIEAFF. The CDR3 DNA follows: TGTGCCAGCAGCCGACAGATTGAAGCTTTCTTT.

This clone appeared a few times. The chain is built from TRBV10-3 and TRBJ1-1; D is undetermined. Trimming pared 10 bases from V and 11 bases from J, leaving 20 bases between. CDR1 is ENHRY and CDR2 is SYGVKD in the germline V gene. The CDR3 runs to 12 residues. CDR3 residues: CASSRQADEAFF. The CDR3 nucleotides read TGTGCCAGCAGCCGGCAGGCCGACGAGGCTTTCTTT.

The rearrangement joins TRBV3-1 (or the pseudogene TRBV3-2) to TRBJ1-1; 7 nucleotides match TRBD1. Losses at the gene ends were 5 bases for V and 7 bases for J; bases not matched to a gene: 10. The CDR3 runs to 14 residues. Germline loops: CDR1 LGHDT, CDR2 YNNKEL (reference sequence). CDR3 sequence reads: CASSDYTGVGEAFF. Written as DNA, the CDR3 is TGTGCCAGCAGCGATTATACAGGGGTGGGTGAAGCTTTCTTT.

The rearrangement uses TRBV10-3 and TRBJ2-3, with TRBD2 matching 8 bases. Germline V gives CDR1 ENHRY, CDR2 SYGVKD. The CDR3 length is 14 residues. V lost 4 bases, J lost 5 bases, and 5 bases stayed unmatched. The CDR3 sequence: CAISGPTSGDTQYF. In DNA, the CDR3 is TGTGCCATCAGTGGCCCTACTAGCGGAGATACGCAGTATTTT.